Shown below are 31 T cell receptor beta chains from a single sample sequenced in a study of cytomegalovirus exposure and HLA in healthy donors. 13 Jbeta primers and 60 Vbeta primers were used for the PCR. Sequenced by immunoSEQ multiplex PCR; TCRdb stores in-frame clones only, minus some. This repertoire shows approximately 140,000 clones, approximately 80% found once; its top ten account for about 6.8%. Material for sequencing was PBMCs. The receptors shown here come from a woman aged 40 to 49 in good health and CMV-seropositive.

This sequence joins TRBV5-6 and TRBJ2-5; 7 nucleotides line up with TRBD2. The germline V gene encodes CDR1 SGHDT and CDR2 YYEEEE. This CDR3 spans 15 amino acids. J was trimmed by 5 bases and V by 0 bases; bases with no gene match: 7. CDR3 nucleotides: TGTGCCAGCAGCTTGGAGCGGGATTGGGGGGAGACCCAGTACTTC. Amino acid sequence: CASSLERDWGETQYF.

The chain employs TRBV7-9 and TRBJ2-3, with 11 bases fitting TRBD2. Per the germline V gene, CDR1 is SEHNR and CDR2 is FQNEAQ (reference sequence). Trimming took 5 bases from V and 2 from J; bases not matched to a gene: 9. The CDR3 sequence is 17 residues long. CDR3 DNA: TGTGCCAGCAGCCCGCCGGGACTAGCGGTACCCACAGATACGCAGTATTTT. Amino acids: CASSPPGLAVPTDTQYF.

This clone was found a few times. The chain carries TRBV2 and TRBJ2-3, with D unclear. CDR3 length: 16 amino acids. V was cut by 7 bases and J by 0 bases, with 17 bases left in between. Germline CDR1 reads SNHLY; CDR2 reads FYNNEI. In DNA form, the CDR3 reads TGTGCCAGCACCCTCTCGGTGGTAAGCAGCACAGATACGCAGTATTTT. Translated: CASTLSVVSSTDTQYF.

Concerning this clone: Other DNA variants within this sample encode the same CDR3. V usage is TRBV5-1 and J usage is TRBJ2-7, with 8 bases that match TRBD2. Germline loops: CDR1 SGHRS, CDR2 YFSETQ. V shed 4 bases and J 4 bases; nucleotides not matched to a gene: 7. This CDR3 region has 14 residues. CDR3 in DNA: TGCGCCAGCAGCCCAGGACTAGCAGGGTACGAGCAGTACTTC. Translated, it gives CASSPGLAGYEQYF.

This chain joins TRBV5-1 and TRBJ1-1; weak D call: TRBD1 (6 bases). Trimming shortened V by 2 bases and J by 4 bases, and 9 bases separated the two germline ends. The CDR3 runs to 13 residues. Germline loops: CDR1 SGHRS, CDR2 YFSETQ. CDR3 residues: CASSLGGATEAFF. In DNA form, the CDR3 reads TGCGCCAGCAGCTTAGGGGGTGCCACTGAAGCTTTCTTT.

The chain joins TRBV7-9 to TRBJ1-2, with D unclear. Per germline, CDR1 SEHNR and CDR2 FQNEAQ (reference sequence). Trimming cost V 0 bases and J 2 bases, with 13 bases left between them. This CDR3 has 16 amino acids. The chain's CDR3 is CASSLALTGYNYGYTF. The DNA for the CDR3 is TGTGCCAGCAGCTTAGCGCTAACCGGGTACAACTATGGCTACACCTTC.

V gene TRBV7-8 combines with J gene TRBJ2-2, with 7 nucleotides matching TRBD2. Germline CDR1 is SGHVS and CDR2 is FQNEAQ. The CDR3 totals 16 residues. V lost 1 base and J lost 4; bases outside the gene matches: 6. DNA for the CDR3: TGTGCCAGCAGCTTAGGTGGGGACTACTCCACCGGGGAGCTGTTTTTT. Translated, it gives CASSLGGDYSTGELFF.

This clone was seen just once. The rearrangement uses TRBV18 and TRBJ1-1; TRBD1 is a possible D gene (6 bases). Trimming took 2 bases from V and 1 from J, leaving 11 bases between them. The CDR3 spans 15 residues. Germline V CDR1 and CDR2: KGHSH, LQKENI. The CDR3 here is CASSPTRGQNTEAFF. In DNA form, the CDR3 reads TGTGCCAGCTCACCAACCCGGGGACAGAACACTGAAGCTTTCTTT.

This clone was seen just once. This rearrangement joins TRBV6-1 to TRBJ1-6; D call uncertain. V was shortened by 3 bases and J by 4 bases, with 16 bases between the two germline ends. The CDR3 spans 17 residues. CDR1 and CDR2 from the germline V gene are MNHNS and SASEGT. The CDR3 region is CASSEVMAGLYNSPLHF. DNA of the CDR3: TGTGCCAGCAGTGAGGTGATGGCGGGCTTGTATAATTCACCCCTCCACTTT.

CDR3 DNA sequence: TGTGCCAGCAGTGAACAGAGGATCCCCTATGGCTACACCTTC. It specifies CASSEQRIPYGYTF. The rearrangement links TRBV2 to TRBJ1-2; D not certain. Germline V gives CDR1 SNHLY, CDR2 FYNNEI. There are 14 residues in the CDR3. V lost 2 bases and J 4 bases, leaving 11 bases between the germline ends.

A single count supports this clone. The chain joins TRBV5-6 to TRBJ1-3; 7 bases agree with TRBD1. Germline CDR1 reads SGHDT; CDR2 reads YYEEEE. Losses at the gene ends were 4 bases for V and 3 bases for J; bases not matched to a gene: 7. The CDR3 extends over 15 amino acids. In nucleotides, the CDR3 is TGTGCCAGCAGCCTAAAAGGGGGCGGTGGAAACACCATATATTTT. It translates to CASSLKGGGGNTIYF.

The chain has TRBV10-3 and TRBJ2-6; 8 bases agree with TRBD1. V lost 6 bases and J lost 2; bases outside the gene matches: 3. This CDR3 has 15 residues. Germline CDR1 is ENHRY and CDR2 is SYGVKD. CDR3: CAISSGGAGANVLTF. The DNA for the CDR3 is TGTGCCATCAGCTCAGGGGGCGCTGGGGCCAACGTCCTGACTTTC.

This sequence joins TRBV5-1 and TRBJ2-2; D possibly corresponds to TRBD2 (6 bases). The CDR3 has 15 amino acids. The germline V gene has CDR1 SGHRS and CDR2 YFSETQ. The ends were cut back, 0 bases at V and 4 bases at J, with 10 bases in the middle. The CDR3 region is CASSLAEGLTGELFF. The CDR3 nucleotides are TGCGCCAGCAGCTTGGCCGAGGGACTCACCGGGGAGCTGTTTTTT.

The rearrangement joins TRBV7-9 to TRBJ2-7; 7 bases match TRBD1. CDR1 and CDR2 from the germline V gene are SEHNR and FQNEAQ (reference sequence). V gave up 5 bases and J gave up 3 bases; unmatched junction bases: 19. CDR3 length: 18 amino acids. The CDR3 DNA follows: TGTGCCAGCAGCCATTCTAATCCAGGGACAGTGAGGGTCTACGAGCAGTACTTC. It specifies CASSHSNPGTVRVYEQYF.

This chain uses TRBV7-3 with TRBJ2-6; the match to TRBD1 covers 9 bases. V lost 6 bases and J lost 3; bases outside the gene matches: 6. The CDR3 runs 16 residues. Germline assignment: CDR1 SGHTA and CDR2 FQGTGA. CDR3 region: CASSRTGGSGANVLTF. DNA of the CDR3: TGTGCCAGCAGTAGAACAGGGGGCAGTGGGGCCAACGTCCTGACTTTC.

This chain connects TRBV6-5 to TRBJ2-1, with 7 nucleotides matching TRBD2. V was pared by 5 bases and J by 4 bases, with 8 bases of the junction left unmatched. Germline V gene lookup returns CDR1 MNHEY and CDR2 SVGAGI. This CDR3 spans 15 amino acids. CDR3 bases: TGTGCCAGCAGTACCCTTTCGGGAGGATACAATGAGCAGTTCTTC. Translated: CASSTLSGGYNEQFF.

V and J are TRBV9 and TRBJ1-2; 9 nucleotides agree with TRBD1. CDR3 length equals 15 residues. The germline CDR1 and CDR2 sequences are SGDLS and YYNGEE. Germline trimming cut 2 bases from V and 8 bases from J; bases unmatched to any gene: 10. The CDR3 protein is CASSVGRDRDRGYTF. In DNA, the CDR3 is TGTGCCAGCAGCGTGGGTCGGGACAGGGATCGAGGCTACACCTTC.

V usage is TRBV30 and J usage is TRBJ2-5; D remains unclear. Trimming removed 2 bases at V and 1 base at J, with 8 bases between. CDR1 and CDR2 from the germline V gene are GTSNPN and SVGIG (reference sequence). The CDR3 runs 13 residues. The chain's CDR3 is CAWSPGAQETQYF. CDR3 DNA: TGTGCCTGGAGTCCCGGAGCCCAAGAGACCCAGTACTTC.

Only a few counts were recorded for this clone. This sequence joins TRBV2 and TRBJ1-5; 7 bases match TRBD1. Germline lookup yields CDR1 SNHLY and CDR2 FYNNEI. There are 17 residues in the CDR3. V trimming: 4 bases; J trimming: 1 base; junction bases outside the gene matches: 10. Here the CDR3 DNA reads TGTGCCAGCAGTGTCTCATTGACAGGGAGAAGCAATCAGCCCCAGCATTTT. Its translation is CASSVSLTGRSNQPQHF.

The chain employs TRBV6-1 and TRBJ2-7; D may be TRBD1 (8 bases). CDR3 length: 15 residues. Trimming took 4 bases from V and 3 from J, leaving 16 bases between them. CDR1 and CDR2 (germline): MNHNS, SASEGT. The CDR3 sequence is CASSVQGGGRYEQYF. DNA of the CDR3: TGTGCCAGCAGTGTACAGGGGGGGGGTCGCTACGAGCAGTACTTC.

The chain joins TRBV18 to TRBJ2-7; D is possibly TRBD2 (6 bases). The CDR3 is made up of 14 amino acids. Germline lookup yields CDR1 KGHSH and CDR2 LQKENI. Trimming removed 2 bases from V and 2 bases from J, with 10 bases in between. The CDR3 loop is CASSPGRETYEQYF. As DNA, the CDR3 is TGTGCCAGCTCACCAGGCCGGGAGACCTACGAGCAGTACTTC.

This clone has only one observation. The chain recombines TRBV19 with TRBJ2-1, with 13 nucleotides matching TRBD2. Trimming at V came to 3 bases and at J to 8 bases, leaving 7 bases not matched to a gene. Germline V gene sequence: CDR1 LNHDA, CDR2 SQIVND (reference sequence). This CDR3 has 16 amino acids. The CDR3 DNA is TGTGCCAGTAGTATCGACCGGACTAGCGGGAGCTATGAGCAGTTCTTC. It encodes CASSIDRTSGSYEQFF.

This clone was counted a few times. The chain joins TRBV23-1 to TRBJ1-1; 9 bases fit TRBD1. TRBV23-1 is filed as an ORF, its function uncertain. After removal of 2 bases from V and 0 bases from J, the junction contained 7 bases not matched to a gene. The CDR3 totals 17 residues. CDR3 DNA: TGCGCCAGCAGTCAACCGGGACAGGGAGTCCTGAACACTGAAGCTTTCTTT. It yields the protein CASSQPGQGVLNTEAFF.

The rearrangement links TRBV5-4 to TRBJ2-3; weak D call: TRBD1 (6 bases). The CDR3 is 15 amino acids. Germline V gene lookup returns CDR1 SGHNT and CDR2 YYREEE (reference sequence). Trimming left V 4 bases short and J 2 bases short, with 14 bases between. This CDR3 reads CASSPSGGLTDTQYF. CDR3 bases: TGTGCCAGCAGCCCGTCTGGGGGCCTCACAGATACGCAGTATTTT.

In DNA, the CDR3 is TGTGCCAGCAGTATCTTACAAGAGACCCAGTACTTC. Amino acids: CASSILQETQYF. The chain carries TRBV2 and TRBJ2-5; D gene unclear. CDR3 length equals 12 residues. Germline CDR1 and CDR2: SNHLY and FYNNEI. Trimming left V 5 bases short and J 2 bases short, with 6 bases between.

The CDR3 bases are TGTGCCAGCGGACAGGGAGTTGGCCAGCCCCAGCATTTT. Its translation: CASGQGVGQPQHF. This chain links TRBV19 with TRBJ1-5; 8 bases agree with TRBD1. The CDR3 is made up of 13 amino acids. Germline assignment: CDR1 LNHDA and CDR2 SQIVND (reference sequence). J lost 7 bases, V lost 9 bases, and 8 bases had no gene match.

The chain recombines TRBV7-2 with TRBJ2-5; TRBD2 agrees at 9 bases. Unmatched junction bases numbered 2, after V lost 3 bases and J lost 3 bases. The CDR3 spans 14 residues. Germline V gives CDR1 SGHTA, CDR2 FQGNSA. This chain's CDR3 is CASSFSGSEETQYF. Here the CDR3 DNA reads TGTGCCAGCAGCTTTAGCGGGAGTGAAGAGACCCAGTACTTC.

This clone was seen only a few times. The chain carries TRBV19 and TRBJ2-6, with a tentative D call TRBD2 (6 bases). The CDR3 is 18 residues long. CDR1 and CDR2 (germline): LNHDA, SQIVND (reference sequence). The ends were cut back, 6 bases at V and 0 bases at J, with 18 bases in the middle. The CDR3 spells CASSVLGRGFSGANVLTF. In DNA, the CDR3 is TGTGCCAGTAGCGTCCTGGGGCGGGGTTTCTCTGGGGCCAACGTCCTGACTTTC.

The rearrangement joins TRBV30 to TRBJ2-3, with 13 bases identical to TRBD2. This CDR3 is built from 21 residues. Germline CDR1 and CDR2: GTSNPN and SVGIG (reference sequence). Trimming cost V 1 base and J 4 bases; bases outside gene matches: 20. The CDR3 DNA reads TGTGCCTGGAGTGCCCATCCGACTAGCGGGAGGACAACCCCATCACCAGATACGCAGTATTTT. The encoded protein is CAWSAHPTSGRTTPSPDTQYF.

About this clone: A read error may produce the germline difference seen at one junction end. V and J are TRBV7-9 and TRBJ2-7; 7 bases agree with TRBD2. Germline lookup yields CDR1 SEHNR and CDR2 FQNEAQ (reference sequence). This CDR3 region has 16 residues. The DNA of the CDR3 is TGTTCCAGCAGCTTAGCTTCTAGCGGCAGCTCCTACGAGCAGTACTTC. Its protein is CSSSLASSGSSYEQYF.

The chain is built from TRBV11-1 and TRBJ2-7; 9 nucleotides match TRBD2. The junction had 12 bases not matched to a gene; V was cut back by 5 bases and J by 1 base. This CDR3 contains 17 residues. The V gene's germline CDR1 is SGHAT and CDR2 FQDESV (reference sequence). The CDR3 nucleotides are TGTGCCAGCAGCCCTCCTCCCGGGACTAGCCCTTCCTACGAGCAGTACTTC. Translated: CASSPPPGTSPSYEQYF.